These T cell receptor beta chains were read from a single sample in a study of CD8+CD57+ T cells in acquired aplastic anemia. TCRdb re-analysed the reads in MiXCR, keeping a single row per CDR3 protein. This table has some 170,000 distinct CDR3 sequences, approximately 43% appearing once. Sequenced: sorted CD4+, CD8+, or CD8+CD57+ T cells (not recorded which) from PBMCs. These receptors were collected from a human donor in good health. Both conserved end residues are part of each CDR3. D genes are given only for firm matches. Where a row states a size, it is once, few, many or the class of an expanded clone; other rows omit it.

TRBJ2-5 | NA | TRBV24-1 | NA | 15 | CATSLLDWTQETQYF | TGTGCCACCAGTTTACTTGACTGGACCCAAGAGACCCAGTACTTC
TRBJ2-7 | NA | TRBV5-1 | many | 14 | CASSLRQNPHEQYF | TGCGCCAGCAGCTTGCGACAGAATCCCCACGAGCAGTACTTC
TRBJ1-5 | NA | TRBV29-1 | NA | 14 | CSVGRLAGSQPQHF | TGCAGCGTTGGCAGACTAGCGGGGAGCCAGCCCCAGCATTTT
TRBJ1-1 | TRBD1 | TRBV20-1 | NA | 14 | CSATTGQGWTEAFF | TGCAGTGCCACAACGGGACAGGGTTGGACTGAAGCTTTCTTT
TRBJ2-2 | NA | TRBV19 | many | 16 | CASSIGAGLSTGELFF | TGTGCCAGTAGTATAGGTGCGGGCCTGTCCACCGGGGAGCTGTTTTTT
TRBJ1-2 | NA | TRBV10-2 | few | 10 | CASRGRGYTF | TGCGCCAGCAGGGGACGAGGCTACACCTTC
TRBJ1-2 | TRBD1 | TRBV11-2 | many | 14 | CASSLQGEVSGYTF | TGTGCCAGCAGTCTACAGGGGGAGGTTTCGGGCTACACCTTC
TRBJ2-1 | NA | TRBV2 | many | 14 | CASSRQSSYNEQFF | TGTGCCAGCAGTCGACAGTCCTCCTACAATGAGCAGTTCTTC
TRBJ1-2 | TRBD1 | TRBV6-1 | NA | 14 | CASRVTDQGDGYTF | TGTGCCAGCAGGGTCACCGACCAGGGGGATGGCTACACCTTC
TRBJ2-5 | NA | TRBV7-6 | NA | 13 | CASSLIRQETQYF | TGTGCCAGCAGCTTAATCAGACAAGAGACCCAGTACTTC
TRBJ1-6 | NA | TRBV6-1 | many | 14 | CASTQGSYNSPLHF | TGTGCCAGCACTCAGGGATCCTATAATTCACCCCTCCACTTT
TRBJ2-3 | TRBD1 | TRBV5-4 | many | 15 | CASSFGDRVIDTQYF | TGTGCCAGCAGCTTTGGGGACAGGGTGATAGATACGCAGTATTTT
TRBJ2-5 | NA | TRBV20-1 | NA | 13 | CSATSPNRETQYF | TGCAGTGCCACAAGCCCGAATCGTGAGACCCAGTACTTC
TRBJ2-7 | NA | TRBV5-6 | many | 12 | CASKGSSYEQYF | TGTGCCAGCAAAGGAAGCTCCTACGAGCAGTACTTC
TRBJ2-1 | NA | TRBV7-3 | many | 15 | CASSPGLASADSQFF | TGTGCCAGCAGCCCCGGGTTGGCTAGCGCGGACTCCCAGTTCTTC
TRBJ2-3 | TRBD2 | TRBV20-1 | NA | 16 | CSGLGGIGQNTDTQYF | TGCAGTGGGCTCGGGGGGATAGGTCAAAACACAGATACGCAGTATTTT
TRBJ1-4 | NA | TRBV27 | few | 18 | CASSLGVGGADRTEKLFF | TGTGCCAGCAGTTTGGGGGTGGGGGGGGCAGACAGGACTGAAAAACTGTTTTTT
TRBJ2-3 | TRBD2 | TRBV29-1 | many | 14 | CSGGGGAEGDTQYF | TGCAGCGGGGGCGGGGGGGCAGAAGGAGATACGCAGTATTTT
TRBJ1-2 | NA | TRBV10-3 | many | 14 | CAVSEREGNYGYTF | TGTGCCGTCAGTGAACGTGAGGGTAACTATGGCTACACCTTC
TRBJ2-7 | TRBD1 | TRBV6-1 | many | 14 | CASVEGQGLNEQYF | TGTGCCAGCGTAGAGGGACAGGGCTTAAACGAGCAGTACTTC
TRBJ1-2 | TRBD1 | TRBV24-1 | NA | 14 | CATSDRGQGAGYTF | TGTGCCACCAGTGATCGGGGACAGGGCGCTGGCTACACCTTC
TRBJ1-2 | NA | TRBV18 | NA | 13 | CASSPGGFYGYTF | TGTGCCAGCTCACCAGGAGGGTTCTATGGCTACACCTTC
TRBJ1-6 | NA | TRBV5-8 | many | 15 | CATQNRGRFNSPLHF | TGTGCCACCCAGAACCGGGGGAGATTTAATTCACCCCTCCACTTT
TRBJ2-7 | TRBD1 | TRBV11-2 | many | 15 | CASSFAGGVFYEQYF | TGTGCCAGCAGCTTTGCAGGGGGCGTATTCTACGAGCAGTACTTC
TRBJ2-3 | TRBD2 | TRBV6-2/TRBV6-3 | NA | 19 | CASSYSSWCGSTEGDTQYF | TGTGCCAGCAGTTACTCGAGCTGGTGCGGGAGTACGGAGGGAGATACGCAGTATTTT
TRBJ1-2 | NA | TRBV4-3 | few | 15 | CASSQANSESDGYTF | TGCGCCAGCAGCCAAGCGAACAGTGAGTCGGACGGCTACACCTTC
TRBJ1-1 | TRBD1 | TRBV18 | few | 14 | CASSTRTGVNEAFF | TGTGCCAGCTCAACGAGGACAGGGGTAAATGAAGCTTTCTTT
TRBJ1-5 | NA | TRBV2 | NA | 13 | CASKGMVDQPQHF | TGTGCCAGCAAGGGGATGGTAGACCAGCCCCAGCATTTT
TRBJ2-1 | NA | TRBV12-3/TRBV12-4 | many | 12 | CASSLRYNEQFF | TGTGCCAGCAGTTTAAGATACAATGAGCAGTTCTTC